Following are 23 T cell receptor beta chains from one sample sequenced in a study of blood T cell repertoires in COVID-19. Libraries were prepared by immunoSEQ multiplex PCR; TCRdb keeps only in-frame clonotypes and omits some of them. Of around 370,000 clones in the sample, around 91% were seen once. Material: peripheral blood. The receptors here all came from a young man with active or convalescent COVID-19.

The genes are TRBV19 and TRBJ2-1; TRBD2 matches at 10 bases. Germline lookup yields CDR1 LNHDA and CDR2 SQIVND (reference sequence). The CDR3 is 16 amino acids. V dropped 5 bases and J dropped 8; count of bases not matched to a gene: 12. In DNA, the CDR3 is TGTGCCAGTAGTGCGACTAGCGGGTGGTACCGGGATGAGCAGTTCTTC. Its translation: CASSATSGWYRDEQFF.

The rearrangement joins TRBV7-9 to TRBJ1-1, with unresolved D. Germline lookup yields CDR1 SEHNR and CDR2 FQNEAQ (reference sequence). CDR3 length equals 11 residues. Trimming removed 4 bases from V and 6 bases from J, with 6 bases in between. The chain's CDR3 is CASSYFAEAFF. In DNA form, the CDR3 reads TGTGCCAGCAGCTACTTCGCTGAAGCTTTCTTT.

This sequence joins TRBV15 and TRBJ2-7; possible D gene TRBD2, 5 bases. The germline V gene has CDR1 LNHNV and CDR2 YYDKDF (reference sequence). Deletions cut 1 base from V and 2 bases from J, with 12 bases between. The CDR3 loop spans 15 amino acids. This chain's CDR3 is CATSRAPPGTYEQYF. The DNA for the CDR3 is TGTGCCACCAGCAGAGCCCCACCGGGGACCTACGAGCAGTACTTC. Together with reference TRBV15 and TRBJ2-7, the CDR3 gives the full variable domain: DAMVIQNPRYQVTQFGKPVTLSCSQTLNHNVMYWYQQKSSQAPKLLFHYYDKDFNNEADTPDNFQSRRPNTSFCFLDIRSPGLGDTAMYLCATSRAPPGTYEQYFGPGTRLTVT.

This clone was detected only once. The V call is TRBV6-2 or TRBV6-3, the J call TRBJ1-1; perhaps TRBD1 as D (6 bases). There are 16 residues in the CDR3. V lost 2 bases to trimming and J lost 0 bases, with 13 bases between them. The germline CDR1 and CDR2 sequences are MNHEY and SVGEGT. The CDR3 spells CASSYMKTGLNTEAFF. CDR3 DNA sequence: TGTGCCAGCAGTTACATGAAAACAGGGTTGAACACTGAAGCTTTCTTT.

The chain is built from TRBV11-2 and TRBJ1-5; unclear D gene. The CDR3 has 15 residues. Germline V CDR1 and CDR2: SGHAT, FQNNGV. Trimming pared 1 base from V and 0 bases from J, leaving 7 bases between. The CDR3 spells CASSLGRSSNQPQHF. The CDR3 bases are TGTGCCAGCAGCTTAGGTAGGAGTAGCAATCAGCCCCAGCATTTT.

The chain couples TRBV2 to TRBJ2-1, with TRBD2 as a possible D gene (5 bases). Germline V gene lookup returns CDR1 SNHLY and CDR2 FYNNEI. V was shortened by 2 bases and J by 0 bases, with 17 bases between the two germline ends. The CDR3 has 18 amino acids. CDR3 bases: TGTGCCAGCAGTGAACTAGCAGTTGCACTTAGCTCCTACAATGAGCAGTTCTTC. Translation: CASSELAVALSSYNEQFF.

In nucleotides, the CDR3 is TGTGCCAGCGGGGCAAGACGGGCCCTTAGTGAAAAACTGTTTTTT. Protein product: CASGARRALSEKLFF. This chain connects TRBV5-8 to TRBJ1-4; D possibly corresponds to TRBD1 (5 bases). Germline V gene lookup returns CDR1 SGHTS and CDR2 YDEGEE. CDR3 length: 15 amino acids. V was trimmed by 7 bases and J by 7 bases, leaving 20 bases between them.

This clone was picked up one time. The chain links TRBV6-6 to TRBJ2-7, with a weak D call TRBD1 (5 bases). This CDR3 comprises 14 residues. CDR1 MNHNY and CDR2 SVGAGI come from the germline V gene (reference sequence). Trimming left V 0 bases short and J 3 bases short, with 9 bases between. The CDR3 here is CASSYSRTHYEQYF. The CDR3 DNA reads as TGTGCCAGCAGTTACTCGCGGACACACTACGAGCAGTACTTC.

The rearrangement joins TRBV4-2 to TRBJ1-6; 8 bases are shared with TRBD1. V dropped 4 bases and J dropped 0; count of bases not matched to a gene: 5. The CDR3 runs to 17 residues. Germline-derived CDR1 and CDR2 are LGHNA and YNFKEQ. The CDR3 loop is CASSPRDRSSYNSPLHF. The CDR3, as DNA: TGTGCCAGCAGCCCACGGGACAGGAGCTCCTATAATTCACCCCTCCACTTT.

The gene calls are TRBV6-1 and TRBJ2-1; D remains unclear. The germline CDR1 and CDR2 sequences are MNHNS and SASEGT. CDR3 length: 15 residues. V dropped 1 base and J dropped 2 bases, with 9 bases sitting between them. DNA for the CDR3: TGTGCCAGCAGTGAAGGTACAATCCCCTACAATGAGCAGTTCTTC. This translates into CASSEGTIPYNEQFF.

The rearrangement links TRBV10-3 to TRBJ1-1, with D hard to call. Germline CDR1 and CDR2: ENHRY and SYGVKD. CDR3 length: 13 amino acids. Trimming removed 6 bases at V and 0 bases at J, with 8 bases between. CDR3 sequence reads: CAISSTVNTEAFF. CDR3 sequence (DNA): TGTGCCATCAGCAGCACAGTGAACACTGAAGCTTTCTTT.

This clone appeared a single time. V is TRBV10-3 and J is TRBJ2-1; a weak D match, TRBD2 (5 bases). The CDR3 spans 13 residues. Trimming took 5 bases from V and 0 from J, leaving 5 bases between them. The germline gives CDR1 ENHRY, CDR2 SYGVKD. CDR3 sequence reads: CAISSGSYNEQFF. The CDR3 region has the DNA TGTGCCATCAGTAGCGGCTCCTACAATGAGCAGTTCTTC.

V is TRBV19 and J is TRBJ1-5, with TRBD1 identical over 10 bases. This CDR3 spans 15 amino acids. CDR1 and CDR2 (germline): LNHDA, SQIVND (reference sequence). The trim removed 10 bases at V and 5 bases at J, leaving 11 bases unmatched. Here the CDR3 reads CATSNWGTGDQPQHF. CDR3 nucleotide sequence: TGTGCCACCAGTAATTGGGGGACAGGGGATCAGCCCCAGCATTTT.

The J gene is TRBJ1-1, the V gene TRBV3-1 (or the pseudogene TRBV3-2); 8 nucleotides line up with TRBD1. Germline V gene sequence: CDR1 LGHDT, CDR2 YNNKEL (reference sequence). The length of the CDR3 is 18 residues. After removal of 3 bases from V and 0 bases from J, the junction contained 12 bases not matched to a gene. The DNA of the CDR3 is TGTGCCAGCAGCCAGGAGGACAGGGTACTCTCCATGAACACTGAAGCTTTCTTT. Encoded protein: CASSQEDRVLSMNTEAFF.

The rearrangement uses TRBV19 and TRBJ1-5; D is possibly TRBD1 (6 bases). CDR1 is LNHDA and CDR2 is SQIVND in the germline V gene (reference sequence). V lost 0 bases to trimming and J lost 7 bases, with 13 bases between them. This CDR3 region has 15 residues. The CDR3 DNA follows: TGTGCCAGTAGTATAGATAACAGGGTTGAGCAGCCCCAGCATTTT. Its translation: CASSIDNRVEQPQHF.

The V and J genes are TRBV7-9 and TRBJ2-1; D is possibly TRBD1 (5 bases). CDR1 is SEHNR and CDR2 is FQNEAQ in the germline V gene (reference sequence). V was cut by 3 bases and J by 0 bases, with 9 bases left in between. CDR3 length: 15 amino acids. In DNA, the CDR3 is TGTGCCAGCAGCTTCGACAGTTACTCCTACAATGAGCAGTTCTTC. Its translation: CASSFDSYSYNEQFF.

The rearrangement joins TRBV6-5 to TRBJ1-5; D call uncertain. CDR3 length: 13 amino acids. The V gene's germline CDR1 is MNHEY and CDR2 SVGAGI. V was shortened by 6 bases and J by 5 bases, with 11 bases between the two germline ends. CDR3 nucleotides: TGTGCCAGCAGGCGAGCAGAGGATCAGCCCCAGCATTTT. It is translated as CASRRAEDQPQHF.

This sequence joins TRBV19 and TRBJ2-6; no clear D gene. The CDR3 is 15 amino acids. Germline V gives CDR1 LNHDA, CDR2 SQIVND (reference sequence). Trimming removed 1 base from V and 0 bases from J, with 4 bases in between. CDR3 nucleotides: TGTGCCAGTAGTATAGCAGACTCTGGGGCCAACGTCCTGACTTTC. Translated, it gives CASSIADSGANVLTF.

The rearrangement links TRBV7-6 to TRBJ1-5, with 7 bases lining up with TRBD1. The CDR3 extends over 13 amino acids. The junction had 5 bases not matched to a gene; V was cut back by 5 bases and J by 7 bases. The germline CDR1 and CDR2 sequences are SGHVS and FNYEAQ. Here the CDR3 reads CASSLIQGQPQHF. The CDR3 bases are TGTGCCAGCAGCCTTATACAGGGGCAGCCCCAGCATTTT.

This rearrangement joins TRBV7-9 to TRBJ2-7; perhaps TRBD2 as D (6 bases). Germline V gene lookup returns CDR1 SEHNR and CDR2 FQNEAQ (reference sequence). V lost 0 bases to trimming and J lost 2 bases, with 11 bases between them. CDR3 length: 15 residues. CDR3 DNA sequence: TGTGCCAGCAGCTTAGCGACGGGAGCCCCCTACGAGCAGTACTTC. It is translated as CASSLATGAPYEQYF. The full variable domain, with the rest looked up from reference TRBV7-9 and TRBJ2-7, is DTGVSQNPRHKITKRGQNVTFRCDPISEHNRLYWYRQTLGQGPEFLTYFQNEAQLEKSRLLSDRFSAERPKGSFSTLEIQRTEQGDSAMYLCASSLATGAPYEQYFGPGTRLTVT.

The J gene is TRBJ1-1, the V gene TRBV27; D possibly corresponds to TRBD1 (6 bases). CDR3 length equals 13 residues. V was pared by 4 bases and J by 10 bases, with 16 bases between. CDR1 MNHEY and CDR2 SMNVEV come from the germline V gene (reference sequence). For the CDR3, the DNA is TGTGCCAGCAGTTATTCAGGGGTTTCTCCAGCTTTCTTT. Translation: CASSYSGVSPAFF.

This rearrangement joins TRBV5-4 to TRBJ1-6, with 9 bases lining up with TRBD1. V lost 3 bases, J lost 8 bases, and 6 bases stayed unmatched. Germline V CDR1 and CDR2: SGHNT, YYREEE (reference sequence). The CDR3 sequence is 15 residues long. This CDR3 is CASSSKQGAYSPLHF. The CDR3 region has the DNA TGTGCCAGCAGCTCCAAACAGGGGGCTTATTCACCCCTCCACTTT.

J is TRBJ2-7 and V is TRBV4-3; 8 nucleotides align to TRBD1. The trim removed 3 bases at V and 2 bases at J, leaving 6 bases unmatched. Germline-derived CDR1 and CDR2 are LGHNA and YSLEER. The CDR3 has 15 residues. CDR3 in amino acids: CASSQTDRGPYEQYF. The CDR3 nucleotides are TGCGCCAGCAGCCAGACCGACAGGGGACCCTACGAGCAGTACTTC.